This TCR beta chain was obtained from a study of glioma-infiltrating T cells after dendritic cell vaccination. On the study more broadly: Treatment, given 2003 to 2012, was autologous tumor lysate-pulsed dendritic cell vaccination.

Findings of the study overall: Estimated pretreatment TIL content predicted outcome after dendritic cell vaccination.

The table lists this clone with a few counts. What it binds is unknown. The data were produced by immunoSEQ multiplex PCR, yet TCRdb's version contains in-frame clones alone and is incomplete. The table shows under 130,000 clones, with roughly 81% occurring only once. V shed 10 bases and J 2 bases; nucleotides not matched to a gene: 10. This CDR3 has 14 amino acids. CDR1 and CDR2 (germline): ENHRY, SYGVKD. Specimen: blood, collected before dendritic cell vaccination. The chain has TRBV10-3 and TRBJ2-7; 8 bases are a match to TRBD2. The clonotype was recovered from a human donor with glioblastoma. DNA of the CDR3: TGTGCCACGGGAGCGGCGGGGGGAACCTACGAGCAGTACTTC. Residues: CATGAAGGTYEQYF.